What follows are 17 T cell receptor beta chains derived from one specimen sequenced in a study of T cells expressing NK-cell markers (dated by TCRdb to the early 2020s). The library came from 5' RACE. The sequencer was an Illumina HiSeq 2000. TCRdb reprocessed the public reads and reports one entry per CDR3 protein sequence, without DNA. In this sample's table one finds about 430,000 distinct CDR3 sequences. The biggest ten clones account for about 1.5% of the sample. The sample taken for sequencing was blood T cells: a sorted CD56 or NKG2C T cell subset, CD4+ or CD8+ T cells, or bulk PBMC T cells (not recorded which). These receptors came from a woman aged 45 to 65 in good health. Donor details come from another sample of the same person, matched by shared clones.

J is TRBJ2-5 and V is TRBV5-1; TCRdb lists TRBD2, though no DNA is available to test this call. The CDR3 runs 13 residues. In germline, CDR1 is SGHRS, CDR2 YFSETQ. The CDR3 reads CASSRLVSETQYF.

The V call is TRBV18, the J call TRBJ2-1; lacking DNA, the TRBD2 call made by TCRdb goes unchecked. Germline assignment: CDR1 KGHSH and CDR2 LQKENI. This CDR3 region has 17 residues. The CDR3 sequence: CASSVKSGLISRDEQFF. The full variable domain, in which reference TRBV18 and TRBJ2-1 provide the parts outside the CDR3, is NAGVMQNPRHLVRRRGQEARLRCSPMKGHSHVYWYRQLPEEGLKFMVYLQKENIIDESGMPKERFSAEFPKEGPSILRIQQVVRGDSAAYFCASSVKSGLISRDEQFFGPGTRLTVL.

The chain joins TRBV5-1 to TRBJ1-1; TCRdb calls TRBD1, which cannot be checked without DNA. The CDR3 has 15 residues. Germline lookup yields CDR1 SGHRS and CDR2 YFSETQ. The CDR3 is CASSYWWGSNTEAFF.

The rearrangement joins TRBV24-1 to TRBJ2-5; TCRdb designates TRBD1, a call that cannot be tested without DNA. The CDR3 is made up of 16 amino acids. CDR1 and CDR2 (germline): KGHDR, SFDVKD. This CDR3 reads CATSDSYRDYQETQYF.

The chain employs TRBV6-5 and TRBJ2-7; TCRdb's D gene call, TRBD1, goes unchecked for lack of DNA. Germline V CDR1 and CDR2: MNHEY, SVGAGI. The CDR3 extends over 17 amino acids. CDR3 sequence: CASSYSIGDTSSYEQYF.

The V and J genes are TRBV5-5 and TRBJ2-2; without DNA, the TCRdb call of TRBD2 cannot be checked. The CDR3 length is 17 residues. CDR1 SGHKS and CDR2 YYEKEE come from the germline V gene (reference sequence). This CDR3 is CASSQISSGTNTGELFF.

This sequence joins TRBV6-5 and TRBJ1-2. The CDR3 contains 12 residues. Germline CDR1 and CDR2: MNHEY and SVGAGI. CDR3 residues: CASRRKPYGYTF.

The chain uses TRBV7-2 and TRBJ1-2; lacking DNA, the TRBD1 call made by TCRdb goes unchecked. The germline V gene encodes CDR1 SGHTA and CDR2 FQGNSA. The CDR3 covers 15 residues. This chain's CDR3 is CASSLYQGKSYGYTF.

J is TRBJ1-1 and V is TRBV20-1; TCRdb's D call of TRBD1 is untestable without DNA. Germline V gives CDR1 DFQATT, CDR2 SNEGSKA (reference sequence). The CDR3 covers 13 residues. The CDR3 loop is CSASGGHNTEAFF.

The V gene is TRBV9, the J gene TRBJ2-1; the TCRdb call, TRBD2, lacks DNA for checking. There are 16 residues in the CDR3. CDR1 and CDR2 from the germline V gene are SGDLS and YYNGEE. The CDR3 loop reads CASSVGLAGRGNEQFF. Drawing the rest from reference TRBV9 and TRBJ2-1, the complete variable domain is DSGVTQTPKHLITATGQRVTLRCSPRSGDLSVYWYQQSLDQGLQFLIQYYNGEERAKGNILERFSAQQFPDLHSELNLSSLELGDSALYFCASSVGLAGRGNEQFFGPGTRLTVL.

This chain uses TRBV4-1 with TRBJ2-7; no DNA is available, so the TRBD1 call from TCRdb remains unchecked. From germline, CDR1 is MGHRA and CDR2 YSYEKL. The CDR3 totals 17 residues. This CDR3 reads CASSQQTVGTGRYEQYF.

The chain is built from TRBV30 and TRBJ2-1; TCRdb selects TRBD2, and the lack of DNA leaves this call unchecked. The CDR3 is 13 residues long. Looked up from germline, CDR1 is GTSNPN and CDR2 is SVGIG (reference sequence). CDR3: CAITGPNYFEQFF.

This chain connects TRBV5-8 to TRBJ2-5. This CDR3 has 14 amino acids. CDR1 is SGHTS and CDR2 is YDEGEE in the germline V gene. CDR3 sequence: CASSVDTFLETQYF.

The chain employs TRBV7-9 and TRBJ1-1; the TCRdb call, TRBD1, lacks DNA for checking. The germline V gene encodes CDR1 SEHNR and CDR2 FQNEAQ (reference sequence). The CDR3 runs 14 residues. CDR3: CASSPLQGLTEAFF.

The chain recombines TRBV29-1 with TRBJ2-3; TCRdb picks TRBD2, but there is no DNA to check that call. There are 14 residues in the CDR3. Germline values: CDR1 SQVTM, CDR2 ANQGSEA. CDR3 in amino acids: CSVSTSGRTDTQYF.

The chain employs TRBV20-1 and TRBJ1-2; TCRdb's assignment of TRBD1 cannot be checked, as there is no DNA. CDR3 size: 13 residues. Per germline, CDR1 DFQATT and CDR2 SNEGSKA (reference sequence). The CDR3 sequence is CSARDWSGYGYTF.

The genes are TRBV6-6 and TRBJ2-1; checking the TCRdb D call of TRBD1 is not possible without DNA. The CDR3 sequence is 15 residues long. The germline CDR1 and CDR2 sequences are MNHNY and SVGAGI (reference sequence). The CDR3 here is CATGGDRQVNNEQFF.